Following are 30 T cell receptor beta chains from one sample sequenced in a study of T cells in localized non-small cell lung cancer (TCRdb year 2020). The library was produced with the immunoSEQ multiplex PCR assay. Here the immuneACCESS table is served through TCRdb, limited to in-frame sequences with V and J called. Missing clones are a known gap in these copies; in checked studies unresolved V genes cover under half, and the rest lacks a known reason. The sample contains about 40,000 clones, around 87% of them found a single time. Approximately 6.9% of the sample comes from the top ten. Sequences were derived from peripheral blood, sampled before any cancer treatment. The receptors derive from a man aged 35 to 70 with stage I lung adenocarcinoma.

The gene calls are TRBV4-3 and TRBJ2-7; a possible D gene is TRBD1 (7 bases). The CDR3 extends over 15 amino acids. Trimming cost V 3 bases and J 2 bases, with 14 bases left between them. CDR1 is LGHNA, CDR2 YSLEER, per germline. The CDR3 loop is CASSQLTGRTYEQYF. The DNA for the CDR3 is TGCGCCAGCAGCCAGTTGACAGGGAGGACCTACGAGCAGTACTTC.

J is TRBJ2-5 and V is TRBV5-1; 9 bases line up with TRBD2. The CDR3 spans 14 residues. V trimming: 5 bases; J trimming: 4 bases; junction bases outside the gene matches: 6. CDR1 SGHRS and CDR2 YFSETQ come from the germline V gene. Here the CDR3 reads CASRQAGGIETQYF. DNA for the CDR3: TGCGCCAGCAGGCAAGCGGGAGGAATAGAGACCCAGTACTTC.

This clone appeared a few times. The chain joins TRBV28 to TRBJ2-7, with D possibly being TRBD2 (6 bases). V was trimmed by 7 bases and J by 0 bases, leaving 16 bases between them. Germline loops: CDR1 MDHEN, CDR2 SYDVKM. CDR3 length equals 15 residues. CDR3 nucleotide sequence: TGTGCCAGCAAGGCCGAACCTAGCGACTCCTACGAGCAGTACTTC. The encoded protein is CASKAEPSDSYEQYF.

This rearrangement joins TRBV5-6 to TRBJ2-5, with D unclear. V lost 0 bases, J lost 1 base, and 4 bases lay in between. The CDR3 is 13 residues long. Per germline, CDR1 SGHDT and CDR2 YYEEEE. For the CDR3, the DNA is TGTGCCAGCAGCTTGGATTCCCAAGAGACCCAGTACTTC. It encodes CASSLDSQETQYF.

The rearrangement joins TRBV5-7 to TRBJ1-2, with 8 bases matching TRBD1. TRBV5-7 is treated as an ORF (open reading frame) with a function not yet certain. After removal of 0 bases from V and 3 bases from J, the junction contained 10 bases not matched to a gene. The CDR3 spans 17 residues. The CDR3 sequence is CASSLGTGTALDYGYTF. As DNA, the CDR3 is TGTGCCAGCAGCTTGGGGACAGGGACAGCCCTTGACTATGGCTACACCTTC.

The V gene is TRBV4-1, the J gene TRBJ2-3, with 11 bases that match TRBD2. The germline gives CDR1 MGHRA, CDR2 YSYEKL. This CDR3 spans 17 amino acids. The V gene end was trimmed by 3 bases and the J gene end by 3 bases; junction bases not matched to a gene: 8. The chain's CDR3 is CASSHRNTSGRTDTQYF. CDR3 coding DNA: TGCGCCAGCAGCCACCGAAACACTAGCGGGAGAACAGATACGCAGTATTTT.

The chain is built from TRBV15 and TRBJ2-1; 7 nucleotides agree with TRBD2. CDR1 is LNHNV and CDR2 is YYDKDF in the germline V gene (reference sequence). This CDR3 has 16 residues. The V and J ends lost 4 bases and 6 bases, in that order; junction bases with no gene match: 12. Written as DNA, the CDR3 is TGTGCCACCAGCAAGGTTAGGACTAGTCTGTTCAATGAGCAGTTCTTC. Translation gives CATSKVRTSLFNEQFF.

In its sample, this clone was seen once. This sequence joins TRBV4-1 and TRBJ1-2; no reliable D call. Germline loops: CDR1 MGHRA, CDR2 YSYEKL. CDR3 length equals 14 residues. The V end was cut by 3 bases, the J end by 2 bases, with 10 bases between. CDR3 residues: CASSHRTTNYGYTF. The CDR3 DNA reads TGCGCCAGCAGCCACAGGACTACCAACTATGGCTACACCTTC.

V usage is TRBV7-3 and J usage is TRBJ2-3; 8 nucleotides match TRBD1. The CDR3 length is 16 residues. From germline, CDR1 is SGHTA and CDR2 FQGTGA. The ends lost 5 bases at V and 5 bases at J; junction bases unmatched: 12. CDR3 sequence: CASSPLDRVAGDTQYF. The DNA of the CDR3 is TGTGCCAGCAGCCCCTTGGACAGGGTTGCAGGAGATACGCAGTATTTT.

The V gene is TRBV19, the J gene TRBJ2-7; D may be TRBD1 or TRBD2 (5 bases each). V dropped 2 bases and J dropped 4 bases, with 12 bases sitting between them. The germline V gene has CDR1 LNHDA and CDR2 SQIVND (reference sequence). The CDR3 has 14 residues. CDR3 bases: TGTGCCAGTAGTATAAAAGCCAGGGAGTACGAGCAGTACTTC. It is translated as CASSIKAREYEQYF.

V is TRBV7-2 and J is TRBJ2-7; 7 nucleotides line up with TRBD1. The CDR3 has 13 residues. The germline gives CDR1 SGHTA, CDR2 FQGNSA. The trim removed 5 bases at V and 6 bases at J, leaving 7 bases unmatched. CDR3 protein: CASSPRQGGEQYF. CDR3 nucleotides: TGTGCCAGCAGCCCGCGACAGGGTGGCGAGCAGTACTTC.

A single count supports this clone. The J gene is TRBJ2-5, the V gene TRBV29-1, with 15 bases that match TRBD2. Unmatched junction bases numbered 7, after V lost 5 bases and J lost 3 bases. Germline CDR1 SQVTM, CDR2 ANQGSEA. The CDR3 totals 16 residues. The CDR3 spells CSVNLGTSGGKETQYF. The CDR3 DNA sequence: TGCAGCGTTAACCTCGGGACTAGCGGGGGGAAAGAGACCCAGTACTTC.

The chain is built from TRBV6-5 and TRBJ2-1; 7 nucleotides line up with TRBD2. CDR3 size: 13 residues. V trimming: 8 bases; J trimming: 10 bases; junction bases outside the gene matches: 11. From germline, CDR1 is MNHEY and CDR2 SVGAGI. The CDR3 is CASSGGGRKEQFF. CDR3 DNA sequence: TGTGCCAGCTCCGGTGGCGGGAGAAAAGAGCAGTTCTTC.

This rearrangement joins TRBV9 to TRBJ2-1; D unresolved. This CDR3 spans 16 amino acids. Germline V lookup: CDR1 SGDLS, CDR2 YYNGEE. V gave up 1 base and J gave up 3 bases, with 14 bases separating them. CDR3 sequence reads: CASSVWAVPNYNEQFF. The CDR3 bases are TGTGCCAGCAGCGTATGGGCCGTCCCCAACTACAATGAGCAGTTCTTC.

The V and J genes are TRBV28 and TRBJ1-1; D uncertain. Per germline, CDR1 MDHEN and CDR2 SYDVKM. This CDR3 is built from 11 residues. Between the trimmed V and J ends, which lost 10 bases and 0 bases, there was a span of 6 bases. The chain's CDR3 is CATTLNTEAFF. CDR3 coding DNA: TGTGCCACCACACTGAACACTGAAGCTTTCTTT.

The rearrangement uses TRBV11-2 and TRBJ1-1; D is unclear. V was clipped by 7 bases and J by 1 base, with 16 bases between them. Per germline, CDR1 SGHAT and CDR2 FQNNGV. This CDR3 spans 15 amino acids. The CDR3: CASTKMSGPNTEAFF. CDR3 bases: TGTGCCAGCACCAAGATGTCCGGGCCGAACACTGAAGCTTTCTTT. The variable domain in full, with the rest retrieved from reference TRBV11-2 and TRBJ1-1, is EAGVAQSPRYKIIEKRQSVAFWCNPISGHATLYWYQQILGQGPKLLIQFQNNGVVDDSQLPKDRFSAERLKGVDSTLKIQPAKLEDSAVYLCASTKMSGPNTEAFFGQGTRLTVV.

The chain is built from TRBV5-1 and TRBJ2-1; the D is unclear. Germline-derived CDR1 and CDR2 are SGHRS and YFSETQ. The CDR3 loop spans 13 amino acids. Trimming cost V 0 bases and J 11 bases, with 12 bases left between them. The CDR3 here is CASSLEGGYKQFF. DNA of the CDR3: TGCGCCAGCAGCTTGGAGGGTGGGTATAAGCAGTTCTTC.

The chain recombines TRBV15 with TRBJ1-2, with TRBD1 as a possible D gene (5 bases). V was clipped by 0 bases and J by 7 bases, with 15 bases between them. The CDR3 has 15 residues. Germline values: CDR1 LNHNV, CDR2 YYDKDF (reference sequence). The CDR3 protein is CATSRDRGRGAGYTF. The CDR3 nucleotides read TGTGCCACCAGCAGAGATCGAGGGCGCGGGGCTGGCTACACCTTC.

The chain joins TRBV18 to TRBJ2-1; 12 positions match TRBD2. The germline gives CDR1 KGHSH, CDR2 LQKENI. Trimming at V came to 4 bases and at J to 3 bases, leaving 1 base not matched to a gene. This CDR3 contains 15 residues. The CDR3 loop reads CASSRTSGVYNEQFF. The CDR3 DNA is TGTGCCAGCTCACGGACTAGCGGGGTCTACAATGAGCAGTTCTTC.

This chain links TRBV28 with TRBJ1-5, with a tentative D call TRBD1 (6 bases). The germline V gene encodes CDR1 MDHEN and CDR2 SYDVKM. The CDR3 runs 16 residues. Trimming took 0 bases from V and 2 from J, leaving 11 bases between them. The DNA of the CDR3 is TGTGCCAGCAGTTTATGGGGCAGGGGTGGCAATCAGCCCCAGCATTTT. This translates into CASSLWGRGGNQPQHF.

The chain uses TRBV7-9 and TRBJ1-2; 7 positions agree with TRBD1. Germline V CDR1 and CDR2: SEHNR, FQNEAQ (reference sequence). The ends lost 3 bases at V and 0 bases at J; junction bases unmatched: 16. The CDR3 is made up of 19 amino acids. CDR3 loop: CASSFHRGSSDPTNYGYTF. The CDR3 DNA sequence: TGTGCCAGCAGCTTTCACAGGGGATCCTCGGACCCGACTAACTATGGCTACACCTTC.

The V and J genes are TRBV28 and TRBJ2-7, with D unclear. The germline V gene encodes CDR1 MDHEN and CDR2 SYDVKM. The CDR3 sequence is 12 residues long. The V end lost 7 bases, the J end lost 2 bases, and 9 bases lay between the germline ends. Written as DNA, the CDR3 is TGTGCCAGCACCGCCAGCACCTACGAGCAGTACTTC. This encodes CASTASTYEQYF.

This clone has just one count. The chain employs TRBV9 and TRBJ1-2, with D unclear. The ends were cut back, 2 bases at V and 2 bases at J, with 4 bases in the middle. Germline V gene data show CDR1 as SGDLS and CDR2 as YYNGEE. CDR3 length equals 12 residues. The CDR3 sequence: CASSVENYGYTF. The CDR3 region has the DNA TGTGCCAGCAGCGTGGAGAACTATGGCTACACCTTC.

The chain joins TRBV2 to TRBJ2-7; 7 positions match TRBD1. V shed 6 bases, J shed 4 bases, and the junction held 9 bases outside the gene matches. This CDR3 is built from 14 residues. Germline CDR1 SNHLY, CDR2 FYNNEI. The CDR3 loop is CASRDGQETYEQYF. In DNA form, the CDR3 reads TGTGCCAGCAGGGACGGACAGGAAACTTACGAGCAGTACTTC.

The rearrangement joins TRBV9 to TRBJ2-7; unclear D gene. This CDR3 is 12 amino acids long. V shed 4 bases and J shed 7 bases, with 12 bases lying between them. Germline loops: CDR1 SGDLS, CDR2 YYNGEE. The CDR3 reads CASSPAGLEQYF. CDR3 sequence (DNA): TGTGCCAGCAGCCCGGCCGGGCTTGAGCAGTACTTC.

The chain joins TRBV6-1 to TRBJ2-1; 8 positions match TRBD2. The V segment lost 0 bases and the J segment 3 bases; nucleotides outside the gene matches: 4. The CDR3 contains 16 residues. CDR1 is MNHNS and CDR2 is SASEGT in the germline V gene. The CDR3 spells CASSEAWLAGYNEQFF. CDR3 nucleotides: TGTGCCAGCAGTGAAGCGTGGCTAGCGGGCTACAATGAGCAGTTCTTC.

The chain uses TRBV5-1 and TRBJ1-1, with D possibly matching TRBD1 (6 bases). V lost 0 bases to trimming and J lost 6 bases, with 9 bases between them. The CDR3 length is 13 residues. Germline V gene data show CDR1 as SGHRS and CDR2 as YFSETQ. Here the CDR3 DNA reads TGCGCCAGCAGCTTGGTGGGGGGCTCTGAAGCTTTCTTT. Protein product: CASSLVGGSEAFF.

Remarks on this clone: A clone one base away is much larger, so this may be a read error. Other nucleotide sequences from this sample produce the same CDR3. For the CDR3, the DNA is TGTGCCAGCAGCTTTAGACAGGGCGATGGCTACACCTTC. Translated: CASSFRQGDGYTF. The chain has TRBV5-6 and TRBJ1-2; TRBD1 matches 7 bases. V lost 2 bases and J lost 6; bases outside the gene matches: 4. This CDR3 has 13 residues. Per germline, CDR1 SGHDT and CDR2 YYEEEE.

This clone was picked up one time. The J gene is TRBJ2-7, the V gene TRBV28; perhaps TRBD2 as D (7 bases). The germline V and J ends were trimmed by 10 bases and 3 bases, with 16 bases remaining between them. Germline-derived CDR1 and CDR2 are MDHEN and SYDVKM. This CDR3 region has 13 residues. CDR3 in DNA: TGTGCCACCGAGAGGGGGGGTCTCTACGAGCAGTACTTC. Its protein product is CATERGGLYEQYF.

The chain uses TRBV29-1 and TRBJ1-1; 7 bases match TRBD1. The J segment lost 1 base and the V segment lost 6 bases, leaving 5 bases of the junction unmatched. The CDR3 runs 13 residues. Germline CDR1 and CDR2: SQVTM and ANQGSEA. The DNA of the CDR3 is TGCAGCGTGAGGGACAGTACGAACACTGAAGCTTTCTTT. It codes for CSVRDSTNTEAFF.